This TCR beta chain was sequenced during a study of T-cell reconstitution after alpha-beta-depleted transplantation in children. The CDR3 extends over 15 amino acids. V was clipped by 6 bases and J by 2 bases; unmatched bases: 8. From germline, CDR1 is MNHEY and CDR2 SVGEGT. A library of TCRbeta sequences, prepared with unique molecular identifiers, was generated. Via MiXCR, TCRdb re-called the PCR reads, giving one row per CDR3 protein. The sample includes approximately 490,000 distinct CDR3 sequences, around 13% of them seen just once. The clonotype was recovered from a human donor who donated a stem cell graft to a child with combined immunodeficiency. This sequence joins TRBV6-2 or TRBV6-3 and TRBJ2-3, with 7 bases fitting TRBD2. The starting material was PBMCs from the stem cell graft donor, obtained from the stem cell graft. The DNA for the CDR3 is TGTGCCAGCAGCCCGTCTAGCGGTCTCACAGATACGCAGTATTTT. It encodes CASSPSSGLTDTQYF.